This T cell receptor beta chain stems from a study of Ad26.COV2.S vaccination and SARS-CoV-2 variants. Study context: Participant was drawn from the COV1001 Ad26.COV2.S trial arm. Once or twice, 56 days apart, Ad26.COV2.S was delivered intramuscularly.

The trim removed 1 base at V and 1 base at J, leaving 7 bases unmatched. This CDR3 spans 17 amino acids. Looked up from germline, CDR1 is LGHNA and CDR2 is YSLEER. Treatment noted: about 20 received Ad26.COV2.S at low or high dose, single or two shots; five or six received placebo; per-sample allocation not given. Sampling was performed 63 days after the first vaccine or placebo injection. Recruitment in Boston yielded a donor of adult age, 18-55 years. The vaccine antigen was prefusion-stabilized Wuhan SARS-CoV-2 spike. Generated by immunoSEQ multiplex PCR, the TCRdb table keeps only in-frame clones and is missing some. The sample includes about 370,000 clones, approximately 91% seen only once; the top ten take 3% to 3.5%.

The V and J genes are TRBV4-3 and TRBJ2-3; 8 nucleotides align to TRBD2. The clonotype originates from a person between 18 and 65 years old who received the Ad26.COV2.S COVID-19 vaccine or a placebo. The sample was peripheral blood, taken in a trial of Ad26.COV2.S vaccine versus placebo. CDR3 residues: CASSQGWLAGGTDTQYF. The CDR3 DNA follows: TGCGCCAGCAGCCAAGGTTGGCTAGCGGGTGGCACAGATACGCAGTATTTT.